The 20 T cell receptor beta chains presented below share a single source sample, sequenced in a study of T cell responses to AZD1222 COVID-19 vaccine. Some clones are missing from TCRdb's copy, which holds only in-frame ones; the method was immunoSEQ multiplex PCR. The table lists tens of thousands of clones, 65% to 85% of them singletons, with roughly 9.8% in the top ten. The sequences come from peripheral blood, collected on day 0 of AZD1222 vaccination. Receptor source: an adult in good health.

The rearrangement joins TRBV5-1 to TRBJ1-1; possible D gene TRBD1, 5 bases. The V end lost 0 bases, the J end lost 0 bases, and 12 bases lay between the germline ends. CDR3 size: 16 residues. Germline CDR1 SGHRS, CDR2 YFSETQ. The chain's CDR3 is CASSLAAGIMNTEAFF. The CDR3 DNA reads as TGCGCCAGCAGCTTGGCGGCAGGGATTATGAACACTGAAGCTTTCTTT.

This chain links TRBV5-5 with TRBJ1-1; unclear D gene. CDR3 size: 13 residues. The germline gives CDR1 SGHKS, CDR2 YYEKEE (reference sequence). Trimming left V 6 bases short and J 4 bases short, with 13 bases between. CDR3 sequence (DNA): TGTGCCAGCATACGGCCCTTAGCCACTGAAGCTTTCTTT. Translation gives CASIRPLATEAFF.

The V gene is TRBV5-1, the J gene TRBJ1-4; the D is unclear. Germline CDR1 and CDR2: SGHRS and YFSETQ. V lost 0 bases to trimming and J lost 8 bases, with 14 bases between them. This CDR3 has 15 residues. The CDR3 DNA reads TGCGCCAGCAGCTTGGTCCAAGCGGGTCACGAAAAACTGTTTTTT. Amino acids: CASSLVQAGHEKLFF.

V usage is TRBV27 and J usage is TRBJ2-7; perhaps D is TRBD1 or TRBD2 (5 bases each). Deletions cut 5 bases from V and 0 bases from J, with 11 bases between. The CDR3 loop spans 14 amino acids. Germline V gives CDR1 MNHEY, CDR2 SMNVEV (reference sequence). The CDR3 bases are TGTGCCAGCAGTACCTGGGACCCCTCCTACGAGCAGTACTTC. It specifies CASSTWDPSYEQYF.

Written as DNA, the CDR3 is TGTGCCAGCAGCCACCCCCGACAGGGTACGAACACCGGGGAGCTGTTTTTT. Translated, it gives CASSHPRQGTNTGELFF. This sequence joins TRBV7-9 and TRBJ2-2, with 7 bases matching TRBD1. Trimming at V came to 5 bases and at J to 0 bases, leaving 9 bases not matched to a gene. Germline assignment: CDR1 SEHNR and CDR2 FQNEAQ (reference sequence). CDR3 length: 17 amino acids. Full variable domain (missing parts from reference TRBV7-9 and TRBJ2-2): DTGVSQNPRHKITKRGQNVTFRCDPISEHNRLYWYRQTLGQGPEFLTYFQNEAQLEKSRLLSDRFSAERPKGSFSTLEIQRTEQGDSAMYLCASSHPRQGTNTGELFFGEGSRLTVL.

This rearrangement joins TRBV5-6 to TRBJ2-7; 7 bases are a match to TRBD1. V dropped 4 bases and J dropped 0; count of bases not matched to a gene: 10. Germline-derived CDR1 and CDR2 are SGHDT and YYEEEE. There are 16 residues in the CDR3. This CDR3 is CASSNRLGDSSYEQYF. CDR3 coding DNA: TGTGCCAGCAGCAACCGCCTGGGGGACAGCTCCTACGAGCAGTACTTC.

V usage is TRBV5-1 and J usage is TRBJ1-1, with a possible D match to TRBD1 (5 bases). V was pared by 0 bases and J by 7 bases, with 16 bases between. In germline, CDR1 is SGHRS, CDR2 YFSETQ. The CDR3 sequence is 15 residues long. The CDR3 bases are TGCGCCAGCAGCTTGGTCGCCACCCCAGGGATTGAAGCTTTCTTT. Its protein product is CASSLVATPGIEAFF. The full variable domain, in which reference TRBV5-1 and TRBJ1-1 provide the parts outside the CDR3, is KAGVTQTPRYLIKTRGQQVTLSCSPISGHRSVSWYQQTPGQGLQFLFEYFSETQRNKGNFPGRFSGRQFSNSRSEMNVSTLELGDSALYLCASSLVATPGIEAFFGQGTRLTVV.

This rearrangement joins TRBV7-2 to TRBJ2-1; tentatively, D is TRBD1 (5 bases). Trimming took off 4 bases at V and 8 bases at J, with 12 bases between the two ends. This CDR3 is built from 13 residues. The V gene's germline CDR1 is SGHTA and CDR2 FQGNSA. The CDR3 sequence is CASSSRVSDEQFF. The CDR3 region has the DNA TGTGCCAGCAGCTCCAGGGTAAGCGATGAGCAGTTCTTC.

The V call is TRBV30, the J call TRBJ1-1; the D gene is possibly TRBD1 (5 bases). Trimming stripped 3 bases from V and 2 bases from J, with 16 bases between. CDR1 and CDR2 from the germline V gene are GTSNPN and SVGIG (reference sequence). CDR3 length: 15 amino acids. The CDR3 is CAWRGRGLINTEAFF. Written as DNA, the CDR3 is TGTGCCTGGAGGGGGAGGGGTTTGATTAACACTGAAGCTTTCTTT. Variable domain in full (rest from reference TRBV30 and TRBJ1-1): SQTIHQWPATLVQPVGSPLSLECTVEGTSNPNLYWYRQAAGRGLQLLFYSVGIGQISSEVPQNLSASRPQDRQFILSSKKLLLSDSGFYLCAWRGRGLINTEAFFGQGTRLTVV.

The V call is TRBV6-1, the J call TRBJ1-2; maybe TRBD1 (6 bases). The V gene lost 1 base and the J gene lost 5 bases, with 14 bases spanning the gap. Germline values: CDR1 MNHNS, CDR2 SASEGT. The CDR3 runs to 15 residues. CDR3 region: CASSEVQGSGYGYTF. CDR3 bases: TGTGCCAGCAGTGAAGTACAGGGCTCGGGATATGGCTACACCTTC.

The chain couples TRBV14 to TRBJ2-7; D may be TRBD1 or TRBD2 (5 bases each). The CDR3 spans 12 residues. CDR1 is SGHDN, CDR2 FVKESK, per germline. Trimming stripped 0 bases from V and 9 bases from J, with 9 bases between. The CDR3 DNA reads as TGTGCCAGCAGCCAAGAGGGGCGGGTGCAGTACTTC. Protein product: CASSQEGRVQYF.

The chain recombines TRBV7-6 with TRBJ2-1; D is unresolved. The CDR3 is 12 amino acids. From germline, CDR1 is SGHVS and CDR2 FNYEAQ. Trimming removed 2 bases at V and 9 bases at J, with 8 bases between. The CDR3, as DNA: TGTGCCAGCAGCTTATTTGTCGGTGAGCAGTTCTTC. Translation: CASSLFVGEQFF. The full variable domain, with the rest looked up from reference TRBV7-6 and TRBJ2-1, is GAGVSQSPRYKVTKRGQDVALRCDPISGHVSLYWYRQALGQGPEFLTYFNYEAQQDKSGLPNDRFSAERPEGSISTLTIQRTEQRDSAMYRCASSLFVGEQFFGPGTRLTVL.

The chain couples TRBV20-1 to TRBJ1-2, with D unresolved. The CDR3 consists of 16 residues. CDR1 DFQATT and CDR2 SNEGSKA come from the germline V gene (reference sequence). Trimming left V 3 bases short and J 1 base short, with 18 bases between. The CDR3 DNA follows: TGCAGTGCTAGTGGTGGCAGACGAACTCTTAACTATGGCTACACCTTC. It specifies CSASGGRRTLNYGYTF.

The gene calls are TRBV4-1 and TRBJ2-3, with 14 bases matching TRBD2. From germline, CDR1 is MGHRA and CDR2 YSYEKL. This CDR3 region has 19 residues. The ends lost 2 bases at V and 5 bases at J; junction bases unmatched: 12. Here the CDR3 DNA reads TGCGCCAGCAGCCAACCGAGACTAGCGGGGGGGCGCGGGCGAGATACGCAGTATTTT. It encodes CASSQPRLAGGRGRDTQYF.

The rearrangement joins TRBV9 to TRBJ2-3; D assignment may be TRBD1 or TRBD2 (5 bases each). The length of the CDR3 is 13 residues. Germline CDR1 is SGDLS and CDR2 is YYNGEE. The V and J ends lost 6 bases and 5 bases respectively, with 13 bases between them. The CDR3 spells CASKGGGEDTQYF. The DNA for the CDR3 is TGTGCCAGCAAGGGTGGGGGAGAAGATACGCAGTATTTT.

The genes are TRBV9 and TRBJ1-5; D not resolved. V lost 4 bases to trimming and J lost 4 bases, with 6 bases between them. This CDR3 is built from 12 residues. Germline CDR1 and CDR2: SGDLS and YYNGEE. The CDR3 sequence: CASSRENQPQHF. The DNA of the CDR3 is TGTGCCAGCAGCCGGGAGAATCAGCCCCAGCATTTT.

The chain recombines TRBV11-2 with TRBJ1-1; 8 bases align to TRBD1. Germline V gene lookup returns CDR1 SGHAT and CDR2 FQNNGV. V lost 4 bases to trimming and J lost 7 bases; unmatched junction nucleotides: 8. This CDR3 is 14 amino acids long. The CDR3 DNA reads TGTGCCAGCAGCTGGAGCAGGGGGCTGGGTGAAGCTTTCTTT. Its translation: CASSWSRGLGEAFF.

The rearrangement uses TRBV4-1 and TRBJ1-1, with unresolved D. This CDR3 contains 15 residues. V gave up 5 bases and J gave up 1 base, with 14 bases separating them. Per the germline V gene, CDR1 is MGHRA and CDR2 is YSYEKL. The CDR3: CASSSEPGGNTEAFF. In DNA form, the CDR3 reads TGCGCCAGCAGCTCAGAACCGGGTGGGAACACTGAAGCTTTCTTT.

The genes are TRBV11-1 and TRBJ2-7; D is unresolved. The germline V and J ends were trimmed by 2 bases and 3 bases, with 8 bases remaining between them. Germline V gives CDR1 SGHAT, CDR2 FQDESV (reference sequence). The CDR3 runs to 13 residues. CDR3 nucleotide sequence: TGTGCCAGCAGCTTAAACAGAAACTACGAGCAGTACTTC. Translating gives CASSLNRNYEQYF.

For this clone: In the same sample, other DNA sequences code for this CDR3. The chain is built from TRBV29-1 and TRBJ1-1; maybe TRBD1 (5 bases). CDR3 size: 12 residues. Trimming left V 4 bases short and J 1 base short, with 7 bases between. Germline V gene lookup returns CDR1 SQVTM and CDR2 ANQGSEA. Here the CDR3 reads CSVGQGNTEAFF. For the CDR3, the DNA is TGCAGCGTTGGGCAGGGGAACACTGAAGCTTTCTTT.